This TCR beta chain was sequenced during a study of STAT3 mutations in large granular lymphocyte leukemia. Study-wide points: Clonal expansion was inferred from other time points because no sample existed at each clone's first appearance. Suggested: STAT3 mutation was not the ancestral event for these clonal expansions. Every T-LGLL patient had at least one immunodominant TCRbeta clonotype. In some patients, a small highly pathogenic clone possibly went undetected.

Roughly 39,000 productive templates were obtained per sample on average. The data were produced by immunoSEQ multiplex PCR, yet TCRdb's version contains in-frame clones alone and is incomplete. The sample includes about 15,000 clones, 84% of them seen just once. Germline lookup yields CDR1 MNHEY and CDR2 SVGAGI. The CDR3 totals 15 residues. Trimming took 5 bases from V and 4 from J; bases not matched to a gene: 7. As to this clone: No antigen is known for it.

Sequences were obtained from peripheral blood mononuclear cells. The chain combines TRBV6-5 with TRBJ2-5; TRBD1 aligns across 10 bases. This TCR was sampled from a man over 45 with T-cell large granular lymphocyte leukemia. Some clones in this sample may be carry-over from other donors' samples. The DNA for the CDR3 is TGTGCCAGCAGTATCACGACAGGGGGCGCAGAGACCCAGTACTTC. This translates into CASSITTGGAETQYF.